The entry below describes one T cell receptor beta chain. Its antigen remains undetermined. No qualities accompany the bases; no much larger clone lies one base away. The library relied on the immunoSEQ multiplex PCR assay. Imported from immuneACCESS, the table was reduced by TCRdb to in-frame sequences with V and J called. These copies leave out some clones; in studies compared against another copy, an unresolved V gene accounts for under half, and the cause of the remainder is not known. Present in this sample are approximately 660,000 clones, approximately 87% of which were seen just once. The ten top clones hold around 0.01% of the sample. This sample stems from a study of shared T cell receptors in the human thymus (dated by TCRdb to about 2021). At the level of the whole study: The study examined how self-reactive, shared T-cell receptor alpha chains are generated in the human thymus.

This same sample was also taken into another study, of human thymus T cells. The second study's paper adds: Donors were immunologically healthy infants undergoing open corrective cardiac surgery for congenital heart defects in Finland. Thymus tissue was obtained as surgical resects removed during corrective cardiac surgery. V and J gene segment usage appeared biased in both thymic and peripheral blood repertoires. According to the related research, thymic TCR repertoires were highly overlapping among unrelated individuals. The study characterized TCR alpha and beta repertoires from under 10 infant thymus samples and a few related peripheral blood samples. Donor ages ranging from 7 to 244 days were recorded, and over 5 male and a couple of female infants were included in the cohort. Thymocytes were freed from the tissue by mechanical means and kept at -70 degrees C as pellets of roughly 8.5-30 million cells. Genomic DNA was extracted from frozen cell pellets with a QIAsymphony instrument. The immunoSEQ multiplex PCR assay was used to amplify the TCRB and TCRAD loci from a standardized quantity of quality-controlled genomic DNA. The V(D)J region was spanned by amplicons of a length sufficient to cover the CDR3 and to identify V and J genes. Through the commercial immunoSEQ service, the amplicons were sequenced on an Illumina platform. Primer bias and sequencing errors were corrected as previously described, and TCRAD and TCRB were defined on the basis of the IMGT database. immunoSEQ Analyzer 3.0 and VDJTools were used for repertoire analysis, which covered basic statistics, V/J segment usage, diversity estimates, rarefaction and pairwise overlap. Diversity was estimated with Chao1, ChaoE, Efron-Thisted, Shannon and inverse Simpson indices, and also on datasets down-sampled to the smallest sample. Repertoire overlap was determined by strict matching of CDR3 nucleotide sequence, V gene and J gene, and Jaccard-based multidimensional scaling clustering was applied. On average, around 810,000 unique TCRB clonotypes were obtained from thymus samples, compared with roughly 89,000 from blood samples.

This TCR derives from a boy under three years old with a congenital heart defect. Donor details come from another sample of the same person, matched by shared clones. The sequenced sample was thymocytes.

The nucleotides are TGTGCCAGCAGTTTATCTAGGGGACAGGGTAGAACAGATACGCAGTATTTT. This codes for CASSLSRGQGRTDTQYF. This chain joins TRBV27 to TRBJ2-3; 9 bases in between match TRBD1. Clipping removes 0 bases from V and 3 bases from J, with 7 as the unmatched junction base count. Its CDR3 holds 17 amino acids, cysteine through phenylalanine. Just the 51-base CDR3 DNA is kept, in frame starting at base 1. From a lookup of the germline V gene (reference sequence), CDR1 and CDR2 are MNHEY and SMNVEV.